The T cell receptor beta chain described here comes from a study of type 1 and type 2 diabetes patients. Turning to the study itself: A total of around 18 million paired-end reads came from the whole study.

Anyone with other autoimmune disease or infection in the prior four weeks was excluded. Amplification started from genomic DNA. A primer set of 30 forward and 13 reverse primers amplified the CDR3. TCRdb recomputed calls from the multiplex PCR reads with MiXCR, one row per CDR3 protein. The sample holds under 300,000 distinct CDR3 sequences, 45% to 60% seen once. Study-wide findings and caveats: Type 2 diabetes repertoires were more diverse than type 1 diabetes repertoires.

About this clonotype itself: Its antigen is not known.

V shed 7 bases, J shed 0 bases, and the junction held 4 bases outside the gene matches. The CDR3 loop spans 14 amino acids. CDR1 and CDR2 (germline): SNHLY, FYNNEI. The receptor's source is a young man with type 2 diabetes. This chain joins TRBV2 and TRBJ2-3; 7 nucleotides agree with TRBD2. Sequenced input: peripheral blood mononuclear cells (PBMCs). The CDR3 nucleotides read TGTGCCAGCACGGGACTAATGAGCACAGATACGCAGTATTTT. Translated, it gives CASTGLMSTDTQYF.